This T cell receptor (beta chain) was retrieved from a study of T cells after yellow fever vaccination. TCR cDNA, made by 5'RACE template switching, carried an added universal primer site and UMIs. MiXCR, run by TCRdb on the 5' RACE reads, gives a single entry per CDR3 protein. Of roughly 74,000 distinct CDR3 sequences listed, about 6.6% are singletons. Study-wide results and limits: After the booster, about 95% of CD4 and 75% to 90% of CD8 primary-response clones were re-detected. Shared CD4/CD8 clonotypes were a small share, likely from convergent recombination.

This clonotype was counted ten times or more. No antigen is known for it. Sequences were derived from CD8+ T cells sorted from PBMCs, sampled 5 to 6 days after the first yellow fever vaccination. This TCR came from a man aged 18 to 35 who received the YFV17D yellow fever vaccine.

The CDR3 here is CASSLKAGEYEQYF. DNA of the CDR3: TGCGCCAGCAGCTTGAAAGCGGGGGAGTACGAGCAGTACTTC. The chain combines TRBV5-1 with TRBJ2-7, with 8 bases fitting TRBD2. This CDR3 contains 14 residues. The J segment lost 4 bases and the V segment lost 1 base, leaving 4 bases of the junction unmatched. The V gene's germline CDR1 is SGHRS and CDR2 YFSETQ.